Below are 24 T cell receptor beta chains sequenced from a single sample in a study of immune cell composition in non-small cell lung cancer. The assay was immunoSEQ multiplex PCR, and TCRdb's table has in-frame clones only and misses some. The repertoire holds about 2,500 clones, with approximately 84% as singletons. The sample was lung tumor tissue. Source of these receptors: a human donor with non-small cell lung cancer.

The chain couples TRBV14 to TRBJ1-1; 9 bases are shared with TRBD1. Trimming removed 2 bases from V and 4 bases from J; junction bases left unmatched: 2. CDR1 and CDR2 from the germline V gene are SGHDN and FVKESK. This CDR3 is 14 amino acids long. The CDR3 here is CASSQSDRGTEAFF. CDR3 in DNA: TGTGCCAGCAGCCAATCGGACAGGGGCACTGAAGCTTTCTTT.

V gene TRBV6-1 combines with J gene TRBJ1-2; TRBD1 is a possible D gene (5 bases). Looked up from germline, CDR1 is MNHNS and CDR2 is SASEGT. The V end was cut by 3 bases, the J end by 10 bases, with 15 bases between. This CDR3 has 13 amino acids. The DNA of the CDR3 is TGTGCCAGCAGTGATCGGTTCCGGGGGGACTACACCTTC. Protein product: CASSDRFRGDYTF.

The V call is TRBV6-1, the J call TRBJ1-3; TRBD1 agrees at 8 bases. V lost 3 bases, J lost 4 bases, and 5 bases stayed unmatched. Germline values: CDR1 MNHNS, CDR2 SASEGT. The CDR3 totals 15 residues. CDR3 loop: CASSDDRGYGNTIYF. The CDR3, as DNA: TGTGCCAGCAGTGATGACAGGGGATACGGAAACACCATATATTTT.

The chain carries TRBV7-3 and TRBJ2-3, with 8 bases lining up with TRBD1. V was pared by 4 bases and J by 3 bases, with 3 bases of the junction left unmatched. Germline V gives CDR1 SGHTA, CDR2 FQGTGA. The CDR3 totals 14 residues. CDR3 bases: TGTGCCAGCAGCTCGGGACAGGAAACAGATACGCAGTATTTT. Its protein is CASSSGQETDTQYF.

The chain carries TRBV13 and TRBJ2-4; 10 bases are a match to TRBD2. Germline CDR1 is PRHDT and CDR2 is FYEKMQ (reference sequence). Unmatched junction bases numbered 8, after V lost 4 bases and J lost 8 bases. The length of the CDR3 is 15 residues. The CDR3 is CASSSSSGRTDIQYF. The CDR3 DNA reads TGTGCCAGCAGCTCTTCTAGCGGGAGAACGGACATTCAGTACTTC.

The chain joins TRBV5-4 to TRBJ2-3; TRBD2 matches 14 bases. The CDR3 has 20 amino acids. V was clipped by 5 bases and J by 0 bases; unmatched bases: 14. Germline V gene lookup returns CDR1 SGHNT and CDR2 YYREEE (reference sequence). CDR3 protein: CASSPRLAGGWSGSTDTQYF. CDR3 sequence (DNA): TGTGCCAGCAGTCCCCGACTAGCGGGAGGGTGGAGTGGTAGCACAGATACGCAGTATTTT.

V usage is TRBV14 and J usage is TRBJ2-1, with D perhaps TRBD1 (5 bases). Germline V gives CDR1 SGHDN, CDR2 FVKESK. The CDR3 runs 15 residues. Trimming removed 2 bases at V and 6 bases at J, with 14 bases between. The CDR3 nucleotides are TGTGCCAGCAGCCAATTTGAGGCTGACAGCAATGAGCAGTTCTTC. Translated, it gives CASSQFEADSNEQFF. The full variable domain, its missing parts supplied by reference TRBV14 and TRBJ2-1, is EAGVTQFPSHSVIEKGQTVTLRCDPISGHDNLYWYRRVMGKEIKFLLHFVKESKQDESGMPNNRFLAERTGGTYSTLKVQPAELEDSGVYFCASSQFEADSNEQFFGPGTRLTVL.

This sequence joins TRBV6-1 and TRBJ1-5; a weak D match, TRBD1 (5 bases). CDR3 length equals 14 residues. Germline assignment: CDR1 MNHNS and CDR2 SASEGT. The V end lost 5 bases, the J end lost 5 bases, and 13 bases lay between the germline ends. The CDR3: CASSRRGVDQPQHF. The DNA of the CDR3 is TGTGCCAGCAGTAGGCGGGGGGTCGATCAGCCCCAGCATTTT.

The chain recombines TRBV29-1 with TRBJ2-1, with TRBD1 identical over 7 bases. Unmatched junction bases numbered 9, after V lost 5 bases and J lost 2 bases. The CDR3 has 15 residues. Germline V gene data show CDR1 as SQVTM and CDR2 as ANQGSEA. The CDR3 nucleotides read TGCAGCGTTATCCCGGGACAGTCAACCTACAATGAGCAGTTCTTC. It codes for CSVIPGQSTYNEQFF.

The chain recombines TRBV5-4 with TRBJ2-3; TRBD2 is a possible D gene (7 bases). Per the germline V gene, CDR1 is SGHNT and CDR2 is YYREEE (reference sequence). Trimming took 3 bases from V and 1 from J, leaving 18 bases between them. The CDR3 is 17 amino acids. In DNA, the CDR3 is TGTGCCAGCAGCTCATCCTCCGGGGGGCGAGGCACAGATACGCAGTATTTT. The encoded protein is CASSSSSGGRGTDTQYF.

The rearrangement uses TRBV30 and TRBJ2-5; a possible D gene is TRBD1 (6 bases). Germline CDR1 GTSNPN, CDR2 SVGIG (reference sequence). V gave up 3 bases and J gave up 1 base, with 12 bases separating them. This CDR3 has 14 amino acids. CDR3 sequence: CAWSSKQGQETQYF. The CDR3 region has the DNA TGTGCCTGGAGCTCTAAACAGGGCCAAGAGACCCAGTACTTC.

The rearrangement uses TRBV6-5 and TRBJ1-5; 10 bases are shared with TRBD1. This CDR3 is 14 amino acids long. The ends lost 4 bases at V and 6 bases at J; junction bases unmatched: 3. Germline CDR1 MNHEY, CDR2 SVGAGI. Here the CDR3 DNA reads TGTGCCAGCAGTTTTGGGACAGGGGTTCAGCCCCAGCATTTT. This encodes CASSFGTGVQPQHF.

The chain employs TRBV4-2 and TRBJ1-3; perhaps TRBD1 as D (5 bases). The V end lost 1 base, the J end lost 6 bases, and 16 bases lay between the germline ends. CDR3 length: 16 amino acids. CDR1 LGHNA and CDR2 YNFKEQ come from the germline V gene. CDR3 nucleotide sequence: TGTGCCAGCAGCCAAGGGGGGACGGGGGGAAAAAACACCATATATTTT. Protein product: CASSQGGTGGKNTIYF.

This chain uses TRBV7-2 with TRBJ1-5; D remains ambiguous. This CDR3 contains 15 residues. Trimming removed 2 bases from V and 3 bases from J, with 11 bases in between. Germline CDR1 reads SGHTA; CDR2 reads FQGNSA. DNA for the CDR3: TGTGCCAGCAGCTTACAGCGAGGGTTCAATCAGCCCCAGCATTTT. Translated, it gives CASSLQRGFNQPQHF.

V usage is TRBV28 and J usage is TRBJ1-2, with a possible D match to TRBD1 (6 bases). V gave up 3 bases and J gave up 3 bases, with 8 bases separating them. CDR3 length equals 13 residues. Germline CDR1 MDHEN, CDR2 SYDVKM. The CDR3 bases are TGTGCCAGCAGTTTTGACAGGCACTATGGCTACACCTTC. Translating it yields CASSFDRHYGYTF.

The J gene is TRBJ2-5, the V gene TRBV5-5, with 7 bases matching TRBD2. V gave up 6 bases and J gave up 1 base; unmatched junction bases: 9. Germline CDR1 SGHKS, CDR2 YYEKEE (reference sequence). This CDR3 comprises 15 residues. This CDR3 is CASTHASGLQETQYF. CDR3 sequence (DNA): TGTGCCAGCACCCACGCTAGCGGACTCCAAGAGACCCAGTACTTC.

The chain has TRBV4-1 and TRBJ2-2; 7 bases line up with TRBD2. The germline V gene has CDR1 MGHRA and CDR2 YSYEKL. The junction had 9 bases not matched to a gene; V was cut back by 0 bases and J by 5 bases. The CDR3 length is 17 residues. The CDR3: CASSQETRAGETGELFF. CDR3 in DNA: TGCGCCAGCAGCCAAGAAACTCGGGCGGGAGAGACCGGGGAGCTGTTTTTT.

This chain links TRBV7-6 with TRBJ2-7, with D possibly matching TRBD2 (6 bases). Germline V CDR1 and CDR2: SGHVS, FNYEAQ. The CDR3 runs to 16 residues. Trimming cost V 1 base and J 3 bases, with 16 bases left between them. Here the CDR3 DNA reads TGTGCCAGCAGCTTAGGCGCTAGCGCGCTTTTCTACGAGCAGTACTTC. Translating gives CASSLGASALFYEQYF. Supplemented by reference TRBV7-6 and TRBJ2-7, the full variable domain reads GAGVSQSPRYKVTKRGQDVALRCDPISGHVSLYWYRQALGQGPEFLTYFNYEAQQDKSGLPNDRFSAERPEGSISTLTIQRTEQRDSAMYRCASSLGASALFYEQYFGPGTRLTVT.

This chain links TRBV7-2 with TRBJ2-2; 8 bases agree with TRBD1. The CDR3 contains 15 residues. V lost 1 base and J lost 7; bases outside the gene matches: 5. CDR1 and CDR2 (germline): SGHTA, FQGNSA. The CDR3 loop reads CASSLGQGLGGELFF. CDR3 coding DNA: TGTGCCAGCAGCTTAGGACAGGGGCTGGGCGGGGAGCTGTTTTTT.

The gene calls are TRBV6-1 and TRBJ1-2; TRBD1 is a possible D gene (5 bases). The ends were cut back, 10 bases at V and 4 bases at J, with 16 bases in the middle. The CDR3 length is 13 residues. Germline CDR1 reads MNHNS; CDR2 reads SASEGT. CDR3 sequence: CATKSGHLYGYTF. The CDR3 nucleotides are TGTGCCACCAAATCAGGACATCTCTATGGCTACACCTTC.

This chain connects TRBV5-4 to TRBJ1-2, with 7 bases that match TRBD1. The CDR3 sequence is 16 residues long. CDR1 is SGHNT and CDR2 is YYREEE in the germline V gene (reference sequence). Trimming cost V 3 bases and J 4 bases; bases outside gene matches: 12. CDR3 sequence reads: CASSSFGTDRRYGYTF. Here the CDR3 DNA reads TGTGCCAGCAGCTCCTTTGGGACAGACAGGCGCTATGGCTACACCTTC.

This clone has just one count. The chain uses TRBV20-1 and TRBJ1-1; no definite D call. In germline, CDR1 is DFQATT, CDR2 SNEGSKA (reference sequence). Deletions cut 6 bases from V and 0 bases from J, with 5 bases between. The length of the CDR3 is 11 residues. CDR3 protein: CSAPMNTEAFF. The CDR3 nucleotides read TGCAGTGCCCCCATGAACACTGAAGCTTTCTTT.

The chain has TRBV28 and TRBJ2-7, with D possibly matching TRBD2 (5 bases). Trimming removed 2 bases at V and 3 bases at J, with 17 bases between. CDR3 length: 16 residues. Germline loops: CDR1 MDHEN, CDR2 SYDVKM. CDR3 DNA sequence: TGTGCCAGCAGTTTAGAGGGATTAGGAACTTACTACGAGCAGTACTTC. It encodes CASSLEGLGTYYEQYF. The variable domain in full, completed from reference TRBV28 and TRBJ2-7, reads DVKVTQSSRYLVKRTGEKVFLECVQDMDHENMFWYRQDPGLGLRLIYFSYDVKMKEKGDIPEGYSVSREKKERFSLILESASTNQTSMYLCASSLEGLGTYYEQYFGPGTRLTVT.

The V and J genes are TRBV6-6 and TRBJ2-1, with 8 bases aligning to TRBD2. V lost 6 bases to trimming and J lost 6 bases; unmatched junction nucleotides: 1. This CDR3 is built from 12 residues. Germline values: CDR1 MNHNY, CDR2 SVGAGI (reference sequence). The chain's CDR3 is CASRGTSNEQFF. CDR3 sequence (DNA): TGTGCCAGCAGGGGGACTAGCAATGAGCAGTTCTTC.